This note documents a single TCR beta chain sequence. What it recognizes is unknown. V shed 1 base, J shed 5 bases, and the junction held 1 base outside the gene matches. CDR3 size: 13 residues. The germline V gene has CDR1 SGHAT and CDR2 FQNNGV. The entry originates in a study of shared clonotypes between healthy human individuals. Points from the study as a whole: Richness estimates generally favored naive over memory subsets. At large depth, rarefaction still showed sorted-subset sequencing to be incomplete.

Investigators spread the genomic DNA of each subset evenly over several immunoSEQ plates. TCRdb's copy holds only in-frame clones and misses some; the assay was immunoSEQ multiplex PCR. In the table there are more than 1,200,000 clones, approximately 98.5% of which are singletons. Subsets obtained from CD4+ cells comprised CD45RA+ naive and CD45RA-negative memory cells. The receptor was isolated from a man aged 25 to 40 in good health. The chain couples TRBV11-2 to TRBJ2-7; 8 nucleotides agree with TRBD1. The sequenced sample consisted of naive CD4+ T cells sorted from blood. This sample's subset: CD45RA+ positively selected. The chain's CDR3 is CASSLAGGDEQYF. The CDR3 DNA follows: TGTGCCAGCAGCTTAGCAGGGGGCGACGAGCAGTACTTC. Drawing the rest from reference TRBV11-2 and TRBJ2-7, the complete variable domain is EAGVAQSPRYKIIEKRQSVAFWCNPISGHATLYWYQQILGQGPKLLIQFQNNGVVDDSQLPKDRFSAERLKGVDSTLKIQPAKLEDSAVYLCASSLAGGDEQYFGPGTRLTVT.